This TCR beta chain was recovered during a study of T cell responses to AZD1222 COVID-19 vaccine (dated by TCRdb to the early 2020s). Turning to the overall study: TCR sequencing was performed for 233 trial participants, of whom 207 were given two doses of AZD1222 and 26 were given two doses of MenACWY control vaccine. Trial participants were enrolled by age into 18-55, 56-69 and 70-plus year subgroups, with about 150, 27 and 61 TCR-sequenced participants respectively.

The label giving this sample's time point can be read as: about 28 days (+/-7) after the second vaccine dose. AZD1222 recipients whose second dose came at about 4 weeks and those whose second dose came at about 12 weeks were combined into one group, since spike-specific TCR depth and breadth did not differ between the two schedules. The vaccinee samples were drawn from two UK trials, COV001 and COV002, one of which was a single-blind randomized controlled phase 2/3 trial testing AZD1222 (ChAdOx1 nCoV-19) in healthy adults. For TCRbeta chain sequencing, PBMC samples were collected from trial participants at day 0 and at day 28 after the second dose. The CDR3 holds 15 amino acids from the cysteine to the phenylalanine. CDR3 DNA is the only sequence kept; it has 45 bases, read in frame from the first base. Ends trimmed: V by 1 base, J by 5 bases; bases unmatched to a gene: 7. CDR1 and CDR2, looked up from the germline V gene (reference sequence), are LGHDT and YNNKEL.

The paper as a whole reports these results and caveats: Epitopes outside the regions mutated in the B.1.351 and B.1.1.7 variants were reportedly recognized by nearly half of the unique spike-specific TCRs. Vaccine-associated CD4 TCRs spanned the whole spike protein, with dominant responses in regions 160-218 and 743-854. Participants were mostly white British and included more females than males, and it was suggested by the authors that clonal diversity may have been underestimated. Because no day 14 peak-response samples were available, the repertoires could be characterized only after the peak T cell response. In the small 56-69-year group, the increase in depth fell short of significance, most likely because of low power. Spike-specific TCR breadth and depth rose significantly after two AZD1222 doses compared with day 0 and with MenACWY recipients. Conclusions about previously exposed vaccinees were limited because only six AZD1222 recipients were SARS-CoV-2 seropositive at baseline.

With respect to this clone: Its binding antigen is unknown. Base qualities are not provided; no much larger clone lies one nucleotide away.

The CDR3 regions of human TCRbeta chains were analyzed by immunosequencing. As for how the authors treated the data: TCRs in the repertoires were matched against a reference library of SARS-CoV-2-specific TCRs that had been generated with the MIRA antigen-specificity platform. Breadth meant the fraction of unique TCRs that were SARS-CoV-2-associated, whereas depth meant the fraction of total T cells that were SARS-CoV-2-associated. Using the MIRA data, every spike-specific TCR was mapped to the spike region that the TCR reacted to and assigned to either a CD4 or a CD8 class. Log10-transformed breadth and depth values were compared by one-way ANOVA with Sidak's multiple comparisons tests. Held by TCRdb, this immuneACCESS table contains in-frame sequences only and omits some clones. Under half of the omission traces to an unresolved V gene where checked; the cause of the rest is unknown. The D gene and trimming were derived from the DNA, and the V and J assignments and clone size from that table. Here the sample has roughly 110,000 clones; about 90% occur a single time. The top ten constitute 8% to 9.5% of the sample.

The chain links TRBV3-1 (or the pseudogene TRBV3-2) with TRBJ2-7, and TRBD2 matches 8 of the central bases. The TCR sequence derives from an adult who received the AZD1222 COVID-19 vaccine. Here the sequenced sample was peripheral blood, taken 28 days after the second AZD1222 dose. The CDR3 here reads CASSQAGGPRDEQYF. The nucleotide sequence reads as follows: TGTGCCAGCAGCCAAGCGGGAGGGCCCAGGGACGAGCAGTACTTC.